This T cell receptor beta chain emerged from a study of cytomegalovirus exposure and HLA in healthy donors. Study details: T cells numbering about 200 million yielded roughly 120 million unique TCR beta sequences in an earlier analysis.

Broader study findings: In a later analysis, an Asian-associated ancestry cluster reportedly showed fewer N-insertions than the roughly 700-donor mean.

Primers for the PCR totalled 60 Vbeta and 13 Jbeta. Libraries were prepared by immunoSEQ multiplex PCR; TCRdb keeps only in-frame clonotypes and omits some of them. The data show 130,000 or so clones, approximately 80% seen once. The table lists this clone with a few counts. Its antigen is as yet unknown. V lost 2 bases to trimming and J lost 0 bases, with 8 bases between them. Germline assignment: CDR1 SGHRS and CDR2 YFSETQ. The CDR3 has 14 amino acids. The sequencing input was PBMCs. This chain uses TRBV5-1 with TRBJ2-5, with D tentatively TRBD2 (5 bases). This TCR derives from a woman in her thirties or forties in good health and CMV-seronegative. In DNA form, the CDR3 reads TGCGCCAGCAGCTTTTCCGGGAACCAAGAGACCCAGTACTTC. This codes for CASSFSGNQETQYF.